These 32 T cell receptor beta chains were all obtained from the same sample, sequenced in a study of control samples from healthy donors and cancer patients (dated by TCRdb to about 2020). Library creation used the immunoSEQ multiplex PCR assay. TCRdb's version of the immuneACCESS table is confined to in-frame rearrangements and falls short of the full clone set. An unresolved V gene accounts for under half of the shortfall where checked; the remainder is of unknown origin. For this sample the table gives about 220,000 clones, of which just under 95% were detected only once. About 1.6% of the sample belongs to the ten largest clones. Sequencing was carried out using blood. These receptors came from a man aged 45-65 years in good health.

This clone was counted only a few times. The chain is built from TRBV13 and TRBJ1-1; a weak D match, TRBD1 (5 bases). The V and J ends lost 5 bases and 0 bases respectively, with 13 bases between them. This CDR3 contains 15 residues. Per the germline V gene, CDR1 is PRHDT and CDR2 is FYEKMQ (reference sequence). DNA of the CDR3: TGTGCCAGCAGCGGACCTGAGGGGATGAACACTGAAGCTTTCTTT. It codes for CASSGPEGMNTEAFF.

CDR3 DNA: TGTGCCAGCAGCTTCGGGACAGGGCACTCCTACGAGCAGTACTTC. It is translated as CASSFGTGHSYEQYF. The chain is built from TRBV11-2 and TRBJ2-7; 9 nucleotides line up with TRBD1. This CDR3 comprises 15 residues. Germline V gene data show CDR1 as SGHAT and CDR2 as FQNNGV. The trim removed 3 bases at V and 0 bases at J, leaving 3 bases unmatched. Supplemented by reference TRBV11-2 and TRBJ2-7, the full variable domain reads EAGVAQSPRYKIIEKRQSVAFWCNPISGHATLYWYQQILGQGPKLLIQFQNNGVVDDSQLPKDRFSAERLKGVDSTLKIQPAKLEDSAVYLCASSFGTGHSYEQYFGPGTRLTVT.

The J gene is TRBJ2-1, the V gene TRBV10-3; D might be TRBD2 (6 bases). The germline V and J ends were trimmed by 8 bases and 0 bases, with 11 bases remaining between them. Germline loops: CDR1 ENHRY, CDR2 SYGVKD. The CDR3 is made up of 14 amino acids. DNA for the CDR3: TGTGCCATCGATTCGGGGGTCTCCTACAATGAGCAGTTCTTC. Translated: CAIDSGVSYNEQFF.

The chain employs TRBV7-9 and TRBJ2-5; D unresolved. This CDR3 has 12 residues. Germline CDR1 and CDR2: SEHNR and FQNEAQ (reference sequence). Trimming took 4 bases from V and 6 from J, leaving 9 bases between them. The CDR3 nucleotides are TGTGCCAGCAGCTCCCCCGTCCAGACCCAGTACTTC. This translates into CASSSPVQTQYF.

In DNA, the CDR3 is TGTGCCAGTAGTACACCGGGACAGGGGGCTCATGAGCAGTACTTC. Protein product: CASSTPGQGAHEQYF. This chain joins TRBV19 and TRBJ2-7, with 12 bases lining up with TRBD1. Germline CDR1 reads LNHDA; CDR2 reads SQIVND (reference sequence). The CDR3 has 15 residues. With 4 bases clipped from V and 7 bases from J, the junction kept 8 bases outside the gene matches.

The rearrangement joins TRBV18 to TRBJ2-7; a weak D match, TRBD2 (7 bases). This CDR3 is built from 16 residues. In germline, CDR1 is KGHSH, CDR2 LQKENI. V lost 2 bases, J lost 0 bases, and 14 bases lay in between. CDR3 nucleotides: TGTGCCAGCTCACCAATGGGGGGGCCGTACTCCTACGAGCAGTACGTC. Translating it yields CASSPMGGPYSYEQYV.

V gene TRBV3-1 (or the pseudogene TRBV3-2) combines with J gene TRBJ2-7; TRBD1 might be the D (5 bases). Trimming cost V 1 base and J 2 bases, with 15 bases left between them. Germline assignment: CDR1 LGHDT and CDR2 YNNKEL (reference sequence). The length of the CDR3 is 16 residues. The CDR3 sequence: CASSQAIGRAPYEQYF. The CDR3 bases are TGTGCCAGCAGCCAAGCAATAGGCAGGGCCCCCTACGAGCAGTACTTC.

The chain couples TRBV3-1 (or the pseudogene TRBV3-2) to TRBJ1-6, with 9 bases lining up with TRBD1. CDR3 length: 14 amino acids. The V segment lost 5 bases and the J segment 9 bases; nucleotides outside the gene matches: 5. Germline-derived CDR1 and CDR2 are LGHDT and YNNKEL (reference sequence). The CDR3 sequence: CASSWGQGPSPLHF. CDR3 DNA sequence: TGTGCCAGCAGCTGGGGACAGGGCCCTTCACCCCTCCACTTT.

The chain recombines TRBV11-2 with TRBJ1-1, with unresolved D. CDR3 length: 14 amino acids. Trimming took 0 bases from V and 4 from J, leaving 9 bases between them. Per the germline V gene, CDR1 is SGHAT and CDR2 is FQNNGV. This CDR3 reads CASSLDHRVTEAFF. CDR3 DNA sequence: TGTGCCAGCAGCTTAGATCACCGAGTCACTGAAGCTTTCTTT.

This sequence joins TRBV6-4 and TRBJ1-1, with TRBD1 as a possible D gene (5 bases). This CDR3 has 13 residues. From germline, CDR1 is MRHNA and CDR2 SNTAGT. V was clipped by 8 bases and J by 0 bases, with 10 bases between them. CDR3 nucleotide sequence: TGTGCCAGCTCTGGGACGATGAACACTGAAGCTTTCTTT. Translation gives CASSGTMNTEAFF.

The rearrangement joins TRBV4-3 to TRBJ1-2; TRBD1 is a possible D gene (6 bases). Germline lookup yields CDR1 LGHNA and CDR2 YSLEER. V was shortened by 1 base and J by 4 bases, with 13 bases between the two germline ends. This CDR3 has 15 residues. The CDR3 spells CASSQAYRVGYGYTF. CDR3 bases: TGCGCCAGCAGCCAAGCTTACAGGGTGGGCTATGGCTACACCTTC.

The J gene is TRBJ1-3, the V gene TRBV12-3 or TRBV12-4; no definite D call. The CDR3 runs 12 residues. Trimming removed 5 bases at V and 4 bases at J, with 6 bases between. CDR3 DNA: TGTGCCAGCAGTGTCTCGGGAAACACCATATATTTT. It codes for CASSVSGNTIYF.

The chain is built from TRBV5-6 and TRBJ1-4, with 7 bases fitting TRBD1. Germline V gene sequence: CDR1 SGHDT, CDR2 YYEEEE. The V and J ends lost 7 bases and 11 bases, in that order; junction bases with no gene match: 14. The length of the CDR3 is 14 residues. The CDR3 DNA sequence: TGTGCCAGCTGCTCCCGTCGCAGGGGGGAGAAACTGTTTTTT. Encoded protein: CASCSRRRGEKLFF.

The chain recombines TRBV7-9 with TRBJ1-4, with D unresolved. CDR1 and CDR2 from the germline V gene are SEHNR and FQNEAQ (reference sequence). Trimming removed 1 base from V and 7 bases from J, with 4 bases in between. The CDR3 loop spans 12 amino acids. CDR3 region: CASSLEGEKLFF. The CDR3 DNA follows: TGTGCCAGCAGCTTAGAAGGTGAAAAACTGTTTTTT.

V gene TRBV7-2 combines with J gene TRBJ2-7; 11 nucleotides agree with TRBD1. The germline gives CDR1 SGHTA, CDR2 FQGNSA. Trimming cost V 7 bases and J 2 bases; bases outside gene matches: 4. There are 14 residues in the CDR3. CDR3 coding DNA: TGTGCCAGCATCCGGGACAGGGGGGCCTACGAGCAGTACTTC. Protein product: CASIRDRGAYEQYF.

This clone was seen once. J is TRBJ1-3 and V is TRBV3-1 (or the pseudogene TRBV3-2); TRBD1 matches 7 bases. The CDR3 consists of 14 residues. V shed 4 bases and J 4 bases; nucleotides not matched to a gene: 4. In germline, CDR1 is LGHDT, CDR2 YNNKEL (reference sequence). The CDR3 DNA reads TGTGCCAGCAGCCTTGGGACAGTAGGAAACACCATATATTTT. Translated, it gives CASSLGTVGNTIYF.

This chain joins TRBV6-5 and TRBJ1-2; D gene uncertain. Trimming cost V 5 bases and J 7 bases, with 17 bases left between them. Germline CDR1 is MNHEY and CDR2 is SVGAGI. The CDR3 sequence is 14 residues long. This chain's CDR3 is CASSPRWEGGGYTF. Written as DNA, the CDR3 is TGTGCCAGCAGTCCAAGGTGGGAGGGAGGTGGCTACACCTTC.

The chain couples TRBV11-2 to TRBJ1-5; no reliable D call. Germline assignment: CDR1 SGHAT and CDR2 FQNNGV. V lost 1 base and J lost 6, with 7 bases in between. The CDR3 contains 13 residues. CDR3 DNA: TGTGCCAGCAGCTTAGGGGAGGGTCAGCCCCAGCATTTT. Translating gives CASSLGEGQPQHF.

V and J are TRBV5-1 and TRBJ2-7; 10 bases map to TRBD2. The CDR3 spans 17 residues. V shed 1 base, J shed 5 bases, and the junction held 12 bases outside the gene matches. CDR1 and CDR2 (germline): SGHRS, YFSETQ. CDR3 bases: TGCGCCAGCAGCTTGCCGTTACTAGCGGGGACTAGCCACGAGCAGTACTTC. Protein product: CASSLPLLAGTSHEQYF.

This clone was detected once. V usage is TRBV5-1 and J usage is TRBJ1-4; maybe TRBD1 (5 bases). The V end lost 4 bases, the J end lost 7 bases, and 14 bases lay between the germline ends. CDR3 length: 14 residues. CDR1 is SGHRS, CDR2 YFSETQ, per germline. CDR3 sequence reads: CASSRRGVGEKLFF. DNA for the CDR3: TGCGCCAGCAGCCGTCGGGGGGTCGGTGAAAAACTGTTTTTT.

The J gene is TRBJ1-4, the V gene TRBV11-2; D not resolved. The CDR3 loop spans 15 amino acids. Per the germline V gene, CDR1 is SGHAT and CDR2 is FQNNGV. V lost 1 base and J lost 2, with 8 bases in between. As DNA, the CDR3 is TGTGCCAGCAGCTTAGGGGGTCGCACTAATGAAAAACTGTTTTTT. As protein: CASSLGGRTNEKLFF.

J is TRBJ1-1 and V is TRBV9; D call uncertain. V was trimmed by 4 bases and J by 4 bases, leaving 11 bases between them. The germline V gene encodes CDR1 SGDLS and CDR2 YYNGEE. The CDR3 length is 13 residues. The CDR3 DNA follows: TGTGCCAGCAGCTCATCGAAGGGCACTGAAGCTTTCTTT. Residues: CASSSSKGTEAFF.

V usage is TRBV9 and J usage is TRBJ2-7; D is unresolved. V lost 0 bases, J lost 2 bases, and 9 bases lay in between. Germline V gene data show CDR1 as SGDLS and CDR2 as YYNGEE. This CDR3 region has 14 residues. CDR3: CASSVGGPTYEQYF. CDR3 coding DNA: TGTGCCAGCAGCGTAGGAGGCCCCACCTACGAGCAGTACTTC.

The chain joins TRBV5-1 to TRBJ2-3; no firm D call. The germline V and J ends were trimmed by 0 bases and 2 bases, with 7 bases remaining between them. This CDR3 is built from 14 residues. Germline loops: CDR1 SGHRS, CDR2 YFSETQ. CDR3 DNA sequence: TGCGCCAGCAGCTTGGGGGCGGCCACAGATACGCAGTATTTT. Protein sequence: CASSLGAATDTQYF.

V is TRBV30 and J is TRBJ1-1; perhaps TRBD1 as D (6 bases). The ends were cut back, 2 bases at V and 5 bases at J, with 12 bases in the middle. Germline loops: CDR1 GTSNPN, CDR2 SVGIG (reference sequence). This CDR3 has 13 amino acids. In nucleotides, the CDR3 is TGTGCCTGGAGTCCAGGGGCTGGGACTGAAGCTTTCTTT. It codes for CAWSPGAGTEAFF.

This rearrangement joins TRBV11-3 to TRBJ1-1, with 9 bases lining up with TRBD1. CDR1 and CDR2 (germline): SGHNT, YENEEA. The junction had 9 bases not matched to a gene; V was cut back by 5 bases and J by 11 bases. The CDR3 is 13 residues long. CDR3 bases: TGTGCCAGCAGCGAGGGACAGGGAGGCGAGGCTTTCTTT. It encodes CASSEGQGGEAFF. Supplemented by reference TRBV11-3 and TRBJ1-1, the full variable domain reads EAGVVQSPRYKIIEKKQPVAFWCNPISGHNTLYWYLQNLGQGPELLIRYENEEAVDDSQLPKDRFSAERLKGVDSTLKIQPAELGDSAVYLCASSEGQGGEAFFGQGTRLTVV.

The rearrangement uses TRBV6-6 and TRBJ1-4; D gene ambiguous. Germline V gives CDR1 MNHNY, CDR2 SVGAGI (reference sequence). The ends were cut back, 0 bases at V and 2 bases at J, with 10 bases in the middle. The CDR3 contains 16 residues. CDR3 loop: CASSYSRPPTNEKLFF. CDR3 DNA sequence: TGTGCCAGCAGTTACTCGCGTCCACCCACTAATGAAAAACTGTTTTTT.

The rearrangement joins TRBV7-2 to TRBJ1-5, with TRBD1 matching over 7 bases. V shed 5 bases and J 7 bases; nucleotides not matched to a gene: 5. Looked up from germline, CDR1 is SGHTA and CDR2 is FQGNSA. This CDR3 has 13 residues. Here the CDR3 DNA reads TGTGCCAGCAGCAACCGACAGGGACAGCCCCAGCATTTT. Translated: CASSNRQGQPQHF.

The V gene is TRBV6-5, the J gene TRBJ2-7, with D unresolved. The CDR3 sequence is 14 residues long. The ends were cut back, 3 bases at V and 6 bases at J, with 15 bases in the middle. In germline, CDR1 is MNHEY, CDR2 SVGAGI. The CDR3 nucleotides read TGTGCCAGCAGTTATGATGGTCAGGCCCGCGAGCAGTACTTC. As protein: CASSYDGQAREQYF.

The chain joins TRBV10-3 to TRBJ1-3; tentatively, D is TRBD1 (6 bases). Germline V CDR1 and CDR2: ENHRY, SYGVKD. With 10 bases removed from V and 0 bases from J, the gap between germline ends came to 13 bases. The CDR3 loop spans 14 amino acids. This CDR3 is CATGGQISGNTIYF. CDR3 nucleotide sequence: TGTGCCACGGGGGGACAAATCTCTGGAAACACCATATATTTT.

This clone was observed once. J is TRBJ2-3 and V is TRBV25-1, with D perhaps matching TRBD1 or TRBD2 (5 bases each). Germline-derived CDR1 and CDR2 are MGHDK and SYGVNS. Trimming removed 6 bases from V and 5 bases from J, with 24 bases in between. The CDR3 spans 17 residues. CDR3 sequence: CASSPNPRGLRGDTQYF. The CDR3 DNA follows: TGTGCCAGCAGCCCCAACCCTAGGGGTCTACGGGGAGATACGCAGTATTTT.

The chain joins TRBV11-2 to TRBJ2-2; the match to TRBD2 covers 8 bases. Germline V gene lookup returns CDR1 SGHAT and CDR2 FQNNGV. The length of the CDR3 is 15 residues. Trimming removed 6 bases from V and 5 bases from J; junction bases left unmatched: 8. The CDR3 protein is CASSSRGGGTGELFF. In DNA, the CDR3 is TGTGCCAGCAGTTCCCGGGGGGGTGGAACCGGGGAGCTGTTTTTT.